This entry lists 20 T cell receptor beta chains sequenced from one sample in a study of TIL therapy for anti-PD-1-resistant metastatic lung cancer. Regarding time point: pre-treatment sample, taken before nivolumab and TIL therapy. Pleural nodules or supraclavicular lymph nodes made up most of the excised metastases sampled. The immunoSEQ assay was v3. Clones were sequenced by immunoSEQ multiplex PCR, and TCRdb holds only the in-frame ones, with some missing. The sample gives 10,000 or so clones, about 55% of which show up once; roughly 12% is in the top ten. Material: tumor tissue, obtained at baseline. These receptors were taken from a person between 25 and 80 years old with non-small cell lung cancer.

This clone has only a few counts. The rearrangement joins TRBV30 to TRBJ1-2; TRBD1 might be the D (5 bases). Trimming pared 0 bases from V and 5 bases from J, leaving 10 bases between. Germline V gene data show CDR1 as GTSNPN and CDR2 as SVGIG (reference sequence). The CDR3 contains 13 residues. CDR3 bases: TGTGCCTGGAGTGTACAGGAAGGTTATGGCTACACCTTC. Protein sequence: CAWSVQEGYGYTF.

The DNA for the CDR3 is TGTGCCAGCAGCCGGGGACCGAACTACGAGCAGTACTTC. Translation: CASSRGPNYEQYF. The rearrangement uses TRBV11-2 and TRBJ2-7; D tentatively fits TRBD1 or TRBD2 (5 bases each). This CDR3 has 13 residues. Germline CDR1 reads SGHAT; CDR2 reads FQNNGV. Trimming took off 5 bases at V and 3 bases at J, with 11 bases between the two ends.

The rearrangement links TRBV5-6 to TRBJ2-3; a weak D match, TRBD1 (6 bases). Germline loops: CDR1 SGHDT, CDR2 YYEEEE. The V and J ends lost 3 bases and 4 bases respectively, with 18 bases between them. The CDR3 contains 16 residues. The CDR3 here is CASSWMDSGVADTQYF. The CDR3 DNA reads TGTGCCAGCAGCTGGATGGACAGTGGAGTTGCAGATACGCAGTATTTT. Using reference TRBV5-6 and TRBJ2-3 for the parts outside the CDR3, the full variable domain is DAGVTQSPTHLIKTRGQQVTLRCSPKSGHDTVSWYQQALGQGPQFIFQYYEEEERQRGNFPDRFSGHQFPNYSSELNVNALLLGDSALYLCASSWMDSGVADTQYFGPGTRLTVL.

V gene TRBV5-4 combines with J gene TRBJ1-2; 9 bases line up with TRBD1. Trimming cost V 7 bases and J 6 bases; bases outside gene matches: 16. The CDR3 length is 16 residues. CDR1 is SGHNT and CDR2 is YYREEE in the germline V gene (reference sequence). CDR3 amino acids: CASFSWDRVWTNGYTF. The CDR3 DNA reads TGTGCCAGCTTTTCATGGGACAGGGTTTGGACAAATGGCTACACCTTC. The variable domain in full, with the rest retrieved from reference TRBV5-4 and TRBJ1-2, is ETGVTQSPTHLIKTRGQQVTLRCSSQSGHNTVSWYQQALGQGPQFIFQYYREEENGRGNFPPRFSGLQFPNYSSELNVNALELDDSALYLCASFSWDRVWTNGYTFGSGTRLTVV.

This clone is judged medium-sized. Its ends do not fully match the called genes, so a read error is possible. The chain joins TRBV6-1 to TRBJ2-7; TRBD2 is a possible D gene (6 bases). Germline V gene data show CDR1 as MNHNS and CDR2 as SASEGT. CDR3 length: 12 amino acids. CDR3 amino acids: CASESYGTPEAF. The DNA for the CDR3 is TGTGCCAGCGAAAGTTACGGGACTCCAGAGGCCTTC.

This sequence joins TRBV5-1 and TRBJ1-1; 10 bases match TRBD1. Germline loops: CDR1 SGHRS, CDR2 YFSETQ. With 5 bases clipped from V and 1 base from J, the junction kept 8 bases outside the gene matches. CDR3 length: 16 residues. CDR3 amino acids: CASRIGTGAPNTEAFF. The CDR3 nucleotides are TGCGCCAGCAGGATTGGGACAGGGGCCCCGAACACTGAAGCTTTCTTT.

The sample holds a few counts of this clone. The genes are TRBV2 and TRBJ1-1; D gene uncertain. CDR3 length: 12 amino acids. Between the trimmed V and J ends, which lost 5 bases and 8 bases, there was a span of 12 bases. Germline V gives CDR1 SNHLY, CDR2 FYNNEI. CDR3 region: CASSPTWTEAFF. In DNA, the CDR3 is TGTGCCAGCAGTCCGACGTGGACGGAAGCTTTCTTT.

The chain combines TRBV6-1 with TRBJ1-5; weak D call: TRBD1 (6 bases). The CDR3 has 15 amino acids. Germline loops: CDR1 MNHNS, CDR2 SASEGT. Trimming cost V 0 bases and J 4 bases, with 10 bases left between them. CDR3 region: CASSEAGTPNQPQHF. CDR3 DNA: TGTGCCAGCAGTGAAGCCGGGACACCGAATCAGCCCCAGCATTTT.

The CDR3 region is CSVESRAARSYEQYF. CDR3 nucleotides: TGCAGCGTTGAAAGTAGAGCGGCCCGCTCCTACGAGCAGTACTTC. The chain carries TRBV29-1 and TRBJ2-7, with TRBD2 as a possible D gene (5 bases). V dropped 2 bases and J dropped 0 bases, with 14 bases sitting between them. The length of the CDR3 is 15 residues. Germline lookup yields CDR1 SQVTM and CDR2 ANQGSEA.

This clone was counted a few times. V and J are TRBV6-5 and TRBJ1-5; D remains unclear. Germline V gene data show CDR1 as MNHEY and CDR2 as SVGAGI. The CDR3 has 14 residues. V was cut by 3 bases and J by 5 bases, with 11 bases left in between. This CDR3 reads CASSYLGWDQPQHF. The CDR3 DNA follows: TGTGCCAGCAGTTATCTTGGGTGGGATCAGCCCCAGCATTTT.

The chain links TRBV5-5 to TRBJ1-1; 7 nucleotides agree with TRBD1. V was clipped by 4 bases and J by 0 bases; unmatched bases: 6. The CDR3 covers 15 residues. Looked up from germline, CDR1 is SGHKS and CDR2 is YYEKEE (reference sequence). In nucleotides, the CDR3 is TGTGCCAGCAGCCAGCAGACAGGGTTGAACACTGAAGCTTTCTTT. This encodes CASSQQTGLNTEAFF.

This chain's CDR3 is CASSETQGRRLYNEQFF. The CDR3 nucleotides are TGTGCCAGCAGTGAAACCCAGGGGCGCCGCCTTTACAATGAGCAGTTCTTC. This chain uses TRBV2 with TRBJ2-1, with D possibly TRBD1 on 6 matching bases. Germline CDR1 SNHLY, CDR2 FYNNEI. The length of the CDR3 is 17 residues. Trimming shortened V by 2 bases and J by 4 bases, and 18 bases separated the two germline ends. The whole variable domain, filled in from reference TRBV2 and TRBJ2-1, reads EPEVTQTPSHQVTQMGQEVILRCVPISNHLYFYWYRQILGQKVEFLVSFYNNEISEKSEIFDDQFSVERPDGSNFTLKIRSTKLEDSAMYFCASSETQGRRLYNEQFFGPGTRLTVL.

This clone came up a few times. The chain employs TRBV9 and TRBJ1-2; weak D call: TRBD1 (5 bases). CDR1 and CDR2 (germline): SGDLS, YYNGEE. The CDR3 totals 12 residues. V was pared by 4 bases and J by 4 bases, with 8 bases between. The CDR3 DNA reads TGTGCCAGCAGCTCCACAGGCTATGGCTACACCTTC. Translating gives CASSSTGYGYTF.

This chain connects TRBV2 to TRBJ2-2; 12 nucleotides line up with TRBD1. The germline V gene has CDR1 SNHLY and CDR2 FYNNEI. With 6 bases clipped from V and 5 bases from J, the junction kept 10 bases outside the gene matches. The CDR3 consists of 17 residues. In DNA, the CDR3 is TGTGCCAGCAGGGGGTTTTGGGGACAGGGGGCGACCGGGGAGCTGTTTTTT. It is translated as CASRGFWGQGATGELFF.

The V call is TRBV10-3, the J call TRBJ2-1; D is uncertain. Trimming cost V 8 bases and J 3 bases, with 8 bases left between them. Germline V gene data show CDR1 as ENHRY and CDR2 as SYGVKD. The CDR3 runs to 12 residues. CDR3 coding DNA: TGTGCCATCGCGGCTTACTACAATGAGCAGTTCTTC. It encodes CAIAAYYNEQFF.

The chain joins TRBV14 to TRBJ1-2; D is ambiguous. Germline V lookup: CDR1 SGHDN, CDR2 FVKESK. Trimming took off 1 base at V and 3 bases at J, with 3 bases between the two ends. This CDR3 is 12 amino acids long. The CDR3 loop reads CASSQGHYGYTF. As DNA, the CDR3 is TGTGCCAGCAGCCAAGGACACTATGGCTACACCTTC.

This clone was observed a single time. The chain links TRBV11-1 to TRBJ2-1; no clear D gene. The CDR3 is 14 amino acids. Trimming left V 6 bases short and J 0 bases short, with 9 bases between. CDR1 SGHAT and CDR2 FQDESV come from the germline V gene (reference sequence). The CDR3 region has the DNA TGTGCCAGCAGGGGCGGTAGCTCCTACAATGAGCAGTTCTTC. It yields the protein CASRGGSSYNEQFF.

Only a few counts were recorded for this clone. The chain employs TRBV2 and TRBJ1-2; tentative D call: TRBD1 (5 bases). The CDR3 loop spans 11 amino acids. With 9 bases removed from V and 4 bases from J, the gap between germline ends came to 9 bases. Germline lookup yields CDR1 SNHLY and CDR2 FYNNEI. The CDR3 nucleotides are TGTGCCAGAGGGGAAAGCTATGGCTACACCTTC. Translated: CARGESYGYTF.

This clone was seen more than once but under ten times. V usage is TRBV2 and J usage is TRBJ1-3, with D possibly matching TRBD1 (6 bases). The germline CDR1 and CDR2 sequences are SNHLY and FYNNEI. V was cut by 3 bases and J by 3 bases, with 9 bases left in between. The CDR3 length is 14 residues. CDR3 sequence (DNA): TGTGCCAGCAGTGACAGGGGAAGTGGAAACACCATATATTTT. The encoded protein is CASSDRGSGNTIYF.

J is TRBJ2-2 and V is TRBV30; D possibly matches TRBD1 or TRBD2 (5 bases each). From germline, CDR1 is GTSNPN and CDR2 SVGIG (reference sequence). The CDR3 runs 14 residues. Trimming stripped 3 bases from V and 6 bases from J, with 14 bases between. CDR3 DNA: TGTGCCTGGAGCCGGGGCCTCCACGCCGGGGAGCTGTTTTTT. It specifies CAWSRGLHAGELFF.